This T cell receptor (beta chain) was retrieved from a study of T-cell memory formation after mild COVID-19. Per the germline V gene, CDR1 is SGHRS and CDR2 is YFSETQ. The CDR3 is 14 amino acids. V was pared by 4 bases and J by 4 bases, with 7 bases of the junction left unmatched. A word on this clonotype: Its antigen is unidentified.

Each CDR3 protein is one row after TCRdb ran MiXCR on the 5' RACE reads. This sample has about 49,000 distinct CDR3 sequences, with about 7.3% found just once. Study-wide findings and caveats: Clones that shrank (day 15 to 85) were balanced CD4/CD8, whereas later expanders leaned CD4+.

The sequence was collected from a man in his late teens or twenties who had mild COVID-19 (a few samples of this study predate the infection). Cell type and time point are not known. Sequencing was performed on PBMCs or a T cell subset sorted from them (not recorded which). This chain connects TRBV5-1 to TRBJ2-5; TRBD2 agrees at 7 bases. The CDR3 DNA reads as TGCGCCAGCAGCGTGGGACTATCGGGAGAGACCCAGTACTTC. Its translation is CASSVGLSGETQYF.